This T cell receptor beta chain was found in a study of T cell responses to AZD1222 COVID-19 vaccine. Study results and limitations: A rise in Spike-specific TCR breadth and depth followed two AZD1222 doses. Donors were chiefly white British, with a greater number of females, and clonal diversity was perhaps underestimated. Spike was spanned by vaccine-associated CD4 TCRs, which were dominant at 160-218 and 743-854.

A remark on this clone: Its matching antigen is unknown.

The V gene lost 9 bases and the J gene lost 5 bases, with 19 bases spanning the gap. This CDR3 has 14 amino acids. The germline V gene has CDR1 SGHNT and CDR2 YYREEE (reference sequence). Measured with immunoSEQ multiplex PCR; TCRdb has only the in-frame clones, and not every one. The table records over 150,000 clones, about 91% of them present only once. The sequenced sample was peripheral blood, obtained on day 0 of MenACWY control vaccination. The rearrangement joins TRBV5-4 to TRBJ2-3, with a possible D match to TRBD2 (5 bases). This receptor was taken from an adult in good health. The CDR3 is CAITTIVGRDTQYF. The CDR3 nucleotides are TGTGCCATCACGACTATAGTCGGCAGAGATACGCAGTATTTT.